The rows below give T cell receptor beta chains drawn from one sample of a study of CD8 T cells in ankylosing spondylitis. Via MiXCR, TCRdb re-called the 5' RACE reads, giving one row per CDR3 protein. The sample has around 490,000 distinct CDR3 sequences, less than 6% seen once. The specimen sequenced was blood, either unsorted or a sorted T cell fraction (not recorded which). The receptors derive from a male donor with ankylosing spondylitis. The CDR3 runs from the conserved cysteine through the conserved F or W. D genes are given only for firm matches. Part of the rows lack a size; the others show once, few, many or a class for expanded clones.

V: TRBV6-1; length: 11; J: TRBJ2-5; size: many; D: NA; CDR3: CASLGVLTQYF; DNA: TGTGCCTCCCTAGGGGTACTGACCCAGTACTTC
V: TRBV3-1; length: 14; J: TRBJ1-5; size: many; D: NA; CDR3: CASSQAGYHQPQHF; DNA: TGTGCCAGCAGCCAAGCAGGGTACCATCAGCCCCAGCATTTT
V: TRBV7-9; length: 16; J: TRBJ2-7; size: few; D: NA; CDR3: CASSPTWGASSYEQYF; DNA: TGTGCCAGCAGCCCCACCTGGGGAGCAAGTTCCTACGAGCAGTACTTC
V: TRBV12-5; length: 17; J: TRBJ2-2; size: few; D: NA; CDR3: CASGLAADSLGTGELFF; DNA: TGTGCTAGTGGTTTGGCCGCGGACAGTCTGGGCACCGGGGAGCTGTTTTTT
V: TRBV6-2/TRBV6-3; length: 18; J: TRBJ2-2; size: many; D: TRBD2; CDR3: CASSSGTSGRKGTGELFF; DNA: TGTGCCAGCAGTTCCGGGACTAGCGGGAGGAAGGGCACCGGGGAGCTGTTTTTT
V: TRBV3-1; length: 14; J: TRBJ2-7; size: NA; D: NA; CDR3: CASSFGSPTYEQYF; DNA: TGTGCCAGCAGCTTCGGGAGCCCTACCTACGAGCAGTACTTC
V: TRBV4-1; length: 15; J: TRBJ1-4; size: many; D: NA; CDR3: CASSPRGGMNEKLFF; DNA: TGCGCCAGCAGCCCTCGTGGGGGGATGAATGAAAAACTGTTTTTT
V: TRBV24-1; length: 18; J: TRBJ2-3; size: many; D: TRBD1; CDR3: CATSDWTGTDLSTDTQYF; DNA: TGTGCCACCAGTGACTGGACTGGGACAGACCTAAGCACAGATACGCAGTATTTT
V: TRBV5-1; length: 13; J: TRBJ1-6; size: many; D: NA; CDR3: CASSADGVGPLHF; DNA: TGCGCCAGCAGCGCGGACGGGGTAGGTCCCCTCCACTTT
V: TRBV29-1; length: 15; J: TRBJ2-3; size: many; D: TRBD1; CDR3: CSVEEGQGLTDTQYF; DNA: TGCAGCGTTGAAGAGGGACAGGGGTTGACAGATACGCAGTATTTT
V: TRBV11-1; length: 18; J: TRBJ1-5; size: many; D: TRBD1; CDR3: CASSLARAGQGSNQPQHF; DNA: TGTGCCAGCAGCTTAGCCAGGGCGGGACAGGGCTCCAATCAGCCCCAGCATTTT